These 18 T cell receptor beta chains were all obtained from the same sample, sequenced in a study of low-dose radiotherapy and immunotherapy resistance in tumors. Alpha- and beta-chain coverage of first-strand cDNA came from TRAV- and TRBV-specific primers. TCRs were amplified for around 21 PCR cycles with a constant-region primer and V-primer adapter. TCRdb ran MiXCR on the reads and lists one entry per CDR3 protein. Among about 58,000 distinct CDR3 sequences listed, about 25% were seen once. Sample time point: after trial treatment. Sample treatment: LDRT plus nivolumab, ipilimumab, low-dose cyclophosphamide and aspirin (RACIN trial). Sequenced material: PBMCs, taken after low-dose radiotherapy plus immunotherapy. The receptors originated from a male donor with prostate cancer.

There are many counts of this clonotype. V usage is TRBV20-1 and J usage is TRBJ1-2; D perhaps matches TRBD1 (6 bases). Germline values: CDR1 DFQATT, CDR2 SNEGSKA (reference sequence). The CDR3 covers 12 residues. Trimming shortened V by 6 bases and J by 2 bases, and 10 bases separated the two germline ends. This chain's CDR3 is CSAPRGNYGYTF. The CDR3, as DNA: TGCAGTGCACCCAGGGGAAACTATGGCTACACCTTC.

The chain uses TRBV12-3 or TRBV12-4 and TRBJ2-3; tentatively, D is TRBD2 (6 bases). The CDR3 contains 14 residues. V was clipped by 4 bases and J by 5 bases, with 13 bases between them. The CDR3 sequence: CASSYPSTRDTQYF. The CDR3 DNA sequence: TGTGCCAGCAGTTACCCATCGACTAGAGATACGCAGTATTTT.

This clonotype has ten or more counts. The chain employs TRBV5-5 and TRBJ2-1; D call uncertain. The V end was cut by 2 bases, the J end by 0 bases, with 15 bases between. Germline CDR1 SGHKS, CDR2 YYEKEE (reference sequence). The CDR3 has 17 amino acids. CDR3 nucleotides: TGTGCCAGCAGCTTAGGGCACGGTTCCAGCTCCTACAATGAGCAGTTCTTC. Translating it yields CASSLGHGSSSYNEQFF.

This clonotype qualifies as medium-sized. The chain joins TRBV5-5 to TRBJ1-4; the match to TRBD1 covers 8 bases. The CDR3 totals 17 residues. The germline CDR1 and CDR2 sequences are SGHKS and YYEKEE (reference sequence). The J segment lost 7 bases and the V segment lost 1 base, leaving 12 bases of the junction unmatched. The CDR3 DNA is TGTGCCAGCAGCTTGTTCGTTCAGGGGGCAATGGGTGAAAAACTGTTTTTT. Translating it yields CASSLFVQGAMGEKLFF.

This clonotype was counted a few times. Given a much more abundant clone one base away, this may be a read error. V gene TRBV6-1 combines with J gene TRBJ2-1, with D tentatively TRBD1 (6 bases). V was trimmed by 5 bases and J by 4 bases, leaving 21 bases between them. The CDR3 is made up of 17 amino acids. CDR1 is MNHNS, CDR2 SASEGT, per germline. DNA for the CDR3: TGTGCCAGCAGTCAAGTGATCGGGACAAGGGTATACAATGAGCAGTTCTTC. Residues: CASSQVIGTRVYNEQFF.

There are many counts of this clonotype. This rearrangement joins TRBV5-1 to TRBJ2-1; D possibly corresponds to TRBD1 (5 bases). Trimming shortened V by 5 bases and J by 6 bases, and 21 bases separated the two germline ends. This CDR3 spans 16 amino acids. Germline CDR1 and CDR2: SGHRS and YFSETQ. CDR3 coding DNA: TGCGCCAGCAGAAGATTTTCAGGACAAACGGGCAATGAGCAGTTCTTC. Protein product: CASRRFSGQTGNEQFF.

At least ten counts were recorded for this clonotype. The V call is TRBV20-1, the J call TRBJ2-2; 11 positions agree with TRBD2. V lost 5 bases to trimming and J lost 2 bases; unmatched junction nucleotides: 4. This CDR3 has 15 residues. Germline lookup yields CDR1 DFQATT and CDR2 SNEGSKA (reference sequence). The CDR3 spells CSAVTSGRNTGELFF. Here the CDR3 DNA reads TGCAGTGCTGTAACTAGCGGGAGAAACACCGGGGAGCTGTTTTTT.

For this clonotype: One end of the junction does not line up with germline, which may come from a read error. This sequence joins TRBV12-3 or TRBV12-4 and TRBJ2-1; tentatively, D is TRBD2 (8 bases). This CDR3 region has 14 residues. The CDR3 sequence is CVSSRRGGGGEQFF. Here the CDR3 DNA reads TGTGTCAGCAGCCGGAGAGGGGGCGGGGGGGAGCAGTTCTTC.

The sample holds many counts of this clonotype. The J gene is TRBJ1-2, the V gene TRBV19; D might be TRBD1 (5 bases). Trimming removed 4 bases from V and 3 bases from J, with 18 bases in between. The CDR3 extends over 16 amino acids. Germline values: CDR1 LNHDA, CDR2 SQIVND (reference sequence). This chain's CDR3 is CASSTRSRAGDYGYTF. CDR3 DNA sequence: TGTGCCAGTAGTACGCGGTCCCGGGCGGGGGACTATGGCTACACCTTC. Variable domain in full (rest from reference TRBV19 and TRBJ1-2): DGGITQSPKYLFRKEGQNVTLSCEQNLNHDAMYWYRQDPGQGLRLIYYSQIVNDFQKGDIAEGYSVSREKKESFPLTVTSAQKNPTAFYLCASSTRSRAGDYGYTFGSGTRLTVV.

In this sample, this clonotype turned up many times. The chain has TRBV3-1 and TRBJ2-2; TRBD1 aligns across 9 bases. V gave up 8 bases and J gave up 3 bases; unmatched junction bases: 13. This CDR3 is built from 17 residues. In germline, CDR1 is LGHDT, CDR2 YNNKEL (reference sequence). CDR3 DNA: TGTGCCAGCCGCATAACCGGGACAGGGTGGGACACCGGGGAGCTGTTTTTT. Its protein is CASRITGTGWDTGELFF.

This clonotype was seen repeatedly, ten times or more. CDR3 amino acids: CASSFRGVGEQYF. The CDR3 coding sequence is TGTGCCAGCAGTTTTCGGGGGGTGGGCGAGCAGTACTTC. The chain recombines TRBV12-3 or TRBV12-4 with TRBJ2-7, with TRBD2 identical over 7 bases. The CDR3 sequence is 13 residues long. The junction had 5 bases not matched to a gene; V was cut back by 3 bases and J by 6 bases.

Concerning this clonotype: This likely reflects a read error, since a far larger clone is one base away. As DNA, the CDR3 is TGTGCCAGCAGCGCGCAAGGGATCTCCTACGAGCAGTTCTTC. Translation: CASSAQGISYEQFF. J is TRBJ2-1 and V is TRBV7-2; D call uncertain. Germline CDR1 SGHTA, CDR2 FQGNSA. This CDR3 has 14 residues. V was pared by 5 bases and J by 10 bases, with 18 bases between.

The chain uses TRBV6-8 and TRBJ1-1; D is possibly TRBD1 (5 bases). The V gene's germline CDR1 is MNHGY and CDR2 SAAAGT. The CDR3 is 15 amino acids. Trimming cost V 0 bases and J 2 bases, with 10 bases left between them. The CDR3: CASSYSSGTNTEAFF. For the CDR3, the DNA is TGTGCCAGCAGTTACTCGTCAGGGACCAACACTGAAGCTTTCTTT.

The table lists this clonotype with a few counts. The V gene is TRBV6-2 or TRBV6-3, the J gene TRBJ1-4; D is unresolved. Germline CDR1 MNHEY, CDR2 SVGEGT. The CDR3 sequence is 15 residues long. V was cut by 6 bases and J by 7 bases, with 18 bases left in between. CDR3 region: CASRRSWEGSEKLFF. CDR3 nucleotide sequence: TGTGCCAGCAGACGGTCCTGGGAGGGTAGTGAAAAACTGTTTTTT.

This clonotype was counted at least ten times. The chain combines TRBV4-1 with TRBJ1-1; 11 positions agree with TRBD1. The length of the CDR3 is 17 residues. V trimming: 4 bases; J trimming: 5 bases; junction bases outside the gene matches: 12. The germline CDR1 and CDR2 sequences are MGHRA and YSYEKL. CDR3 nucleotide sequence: TGCGCCAGCAGCCGGACAGGGGGCGGAATGGCTGGAACTGAAGCTTTCTTT. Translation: CASSRTGGGMAGTEAFF.

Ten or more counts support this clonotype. The CDR3, as DNA: TGTGCCAGCAGTGGCGCGGCGGGGCCCACAGATACGCAGTATTTT. Residues: CASSGAAGPTDTQYF. This chain links TRBV2 with TRBJ2-3; D perhaps matches TRBD2 (6 bases). With 4 bases removed from V and 2 bases from J, the gap between germline ends came to 13 bases. Germline CDR1 is SNHLY and CDR2 is FYNNEI. This CDR3 region has 15 residues. Based on the CDR3 plus reference TRBV2 and TRBJ2-3, the full variable domain is EPEVTQTPSHQVTQMGQEVILRCVPISNHLYFYWYRQILGQKVEFLVSFYNNEISEKSEIFDDQFSVERPDGSNFTLKIRSTKLEDSAMYFCASSGAAGPTDTQYFGPGTRLTVL.

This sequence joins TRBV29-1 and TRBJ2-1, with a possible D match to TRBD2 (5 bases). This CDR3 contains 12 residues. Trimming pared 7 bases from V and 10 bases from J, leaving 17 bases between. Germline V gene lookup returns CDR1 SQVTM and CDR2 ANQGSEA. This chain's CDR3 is CSGVRGPGEQFF. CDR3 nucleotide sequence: TGCAGCGGGGTACGTGGGCCGGGGGAGCAGTTCTTC.

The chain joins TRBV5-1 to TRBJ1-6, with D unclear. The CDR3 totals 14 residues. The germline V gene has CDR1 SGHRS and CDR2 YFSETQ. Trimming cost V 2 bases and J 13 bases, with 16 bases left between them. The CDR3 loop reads CASSFEPTPAPLHF. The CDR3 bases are TGCGCCAGCAGCTTTGAACCGACTCCCGCGCCCCTCCACTTT.